This TCR beta chain was sequenced for a study of blood T cell repertoires in COVID-19. Symptom resolution, clearance, or two negative PCRs marked donors in Cohort 3 as recovered. CDR3 length: 17 amino acids. CDR1 and CDR2 (germline): SGHKS, YYEKEE (reference sequence). The trim removed 0 bases at V and 3 bases at J, leaving 8 bases unmatched. Original methodology: The assay estimated nucleated cells by amplifying reference gene primers. Measured with immunoSEQ multiplex PCR; TCRdb has only the in-frame clones, and not every one. From that table come the V and J calls and clone size; the DNA was used to work out D and trimming. The profile shows 200,000 to 250,000 clones, roughly four fifths of them singletons.

This chain connects TRBV5-5 to TRBJ2-1; 8 bases are a match to TRBD2. Source material: PBMCs or T cells enriched from blood (not recorded which). This clonotype was sampled from a man aged 35-49 years who had recovered from COVID-19. CDR3 amino acids: CASSLAWWRGDYNEQFF. The CDR3 coding sequence is TGTGCCAGCAGCTTGGCCTGGTGGCGGGGGGACTACAATGAGCAGTTCTTC.